One and the same sample provided the 20 T cell receptor beta chains below, sequenced in a study of PD-L1 blockade in urothelial cancer. TCRdb's copy holds only in-frame clones and misses some; the assay was immunoSEQ multiplex PCR. The repertoire has just over 50,000 clones, approximately 84% of them found once; the top ten carry roughly 16%. The sequences come from PBMCs, collected around atezolizumab (anti-PD-L1) treatment. Receptor source: a man aged 55 to 70 with urothelial cancer.

The chain couples TRBV4-1 to TRBJ1-1; no clear D gene. The CDR3 is made up of 17 amino acids. Germline V gene sequence: CDR1 MGHRA, CDR2 YSYEKL. Trimming cost V 0 bases and J 3 bases, with 17 bases left between them. CDR3 coding DNA: TGCGCCAGCAGCCAAGATGTTCCGGCTGTTCGGGACACTGAAGCTTTCTTT. Protein sequence: CASSQDVPAVRDTEAFF.

The CDR3 spells CASSPPAGGPGEQYF. The CDR3 bases are TGTGCCAGCTCACCGCCGGCGGGAGGGCCTGGCGAGCAGTACTTC. V is TRBV18 and J is TRBJ2-7; 9 bases align to TRBD2. The CDR3 is 15 residues long. V dropped 3 bases and J dropped 6; count of bases not matched to a gene: 9. Germline V lookup: CDR1 KGHSH, CDR2 LQKENI. Together with reference TRBV18 and TRBJ2-7, the CDR3 gives the full variable domain: NAGVMQNPRHLVRRRGQEARLRCSPMKGHSHVYWYRQLPEEGLKFMVYLQKENIIDESGMPKERFSAEFPKEGPSILRIQQVVRGDSAAYFCASSPPAGGPGEQYFGPGTRLTVT.

CDR3 sequence: CASSFGRGWYGYTF. Written as DNA, the CDR3 is TGTGCCAGCAGCTTCGGAAGGGGATGGTATGGCTACACCTTC. V usage is TRBV11-2 and J usage is TRBJ1-2; a possible D gene is TRBD1 (5 bases). Germline V lookup: CDR1 SGHAT, CDR2 FQNNGV. Trimming took off 3 bases at V and 5 bases at J, with 13 bases between the two ends. CDR3 length: 14 residues.

This sequence joins TRBV4-1 and TRBJ1-3; D not resolved. This CDR3 region has 15 residues. Germline CDR1 reads MGHRA; CDR2 reads YSYEKL. Trimming cost V 0 bases and J 2 bases, with 8 bases left between them. In DNA form, the CDR3 reads TGCGCCAGCAGCCAAGATCTCGGGGCTGGAAACACCATATATTTT. Protein sequence: CASSQDLGAGNTIYF.

The chain joins TRBV19 to TRBJ2-1, with TRBD2 identical over 14 bases. The CDR3 covers 16 residues. Unmatched junction bases numbered 6, after V lost 3 bases and J lost 8 bases. The V gene's germline CDR1 is LNHDA and CDR2 SQIVND (reference sequence). Here the CDR3 reads CASSMWGTSGGDEQFF. For the CDR3, the DNA is TGTGCCAGTAGTATGTGGGGGACTAGCGGGGGTGATGAGCAGTTCTTC.

The chain is built from TRBV6-1 and TRBJ1-4; D is uncertain. This CDR3 comprises 15 residues. Germline V gene sequence: CDR1 MNHNS, CDR2 SASEGT. Trimming shortened V by 10 bases and J by 2 bases, and 17 bases separated the two germline ends. The CDR3 is CAISDLGGTNEKLFF. The CDR3 region has the DNA TGTGCCATATCGGACCTAGGAGGGACTAATGAAAAACTGTTTTTT.

This chain connects TRBV18 to TRBJ1-3, with unresolved D. V was cut by 2 bases and J by 7 bases, with 6 bases left in between. The CDR3 loop spans 12 amino acids. Germline V lookup: CDR1 KGHSH, CDR2 LQKENI. In DNA form, the CDR3 reads TGTGCCAGCTCACCAGGAGAGAACACCATATATTTT. It translates to CASSPGENTIYF. Variable domain in full (rest from reference TRBV18 and TRBJ1-3): NAGVMQNPRHLVRRRGQEARLRCSPMKGHSHVYWYRQLPEEGLKFMVYLQKENIIDESGMPKERFSAEFPKEGPSILRIQQVVRGDSAAYFCASSPGENTIYFGEGSWLTVV.

V usage is TRBV6-5 and J usage is TRBJ2-7; 7 bases fit TRBD1. This CDR3 comprises 16 residues. Unmatched junction bases numbered 6, after V lost 1 base and J lost 0 bases. Germline CDR1 is MNHEY and CDR2 is SVGAGI. Here the CDR3 reads CASSYFSDRASYEQYF. The CDR3 coding sequence is TGTGCCAGCAGTTACTTCTCCGACAGGGCCTCCTACGAGCAGTACTTC.

This clone occurred once. V and J are TRBV28 and TRBJ1-1, with D possibly TRBD1 on 5 matching bases. The ends were cut back, 7 bases at V and 1 base at J, with 13 bases in the middle. Per the germline V gene, CDR1 is MDHEN and CDR2 is SYDVKM. The CDR3 runs 14 residues. CDR3 DNA sequence: TGTGCCAGCATTCGTGCCCAGGGGAACACTGAAGCTTTCTTT. Translated, it gives CASIRAQGNTEAFF.

The chain carries TRBV18 and TRBJ2-3; the match to TRBD2 covers 11 bases. Germline values: CDR1 KGHSH, CDR2 LQKENI. Trimming took 8 bases from V and 3 from J; bases not matched to a gene: 7. This CDR3 has 15 amino acids. The CDR3 is CASQTSGERTDTQYF. The DNA for the CDR3 is TGTGCCAGCCAGACTAGCGGGGAGAGAACAGATACGCAGTATTTT.

This chain connects TRBV13 to TRBJ2-4, with 10 positions matching TRBD1. The CDR3 consists of 17 residues. The germline V gene has CDR1 PRHDT and CDR2 FYEKMQ (reference sequence). After removal of 4 bases from V and 7 bases from J, the junction contained 13 bases not matched to a gene. CDR3 bases: TGTGCCAGCAGCTCGAATCCCGGGACAGGGGCTTTGAACATTCAGTACTTC. Translating it yields CASSSNPGTGALNIQYF. The variable domain in full, completed from reference TRBV13 and TRBJ2-4, reads AAGVIQSPRHLIKEKRETATLKCYPIPRHDTVYWYQQGPGQDPQFLISFYEKMQSDKGSIPDRFSAQQFSDYHSELNMSSLELGDSALYFCASSSNPGTGALNIQYFGAGTRLSVL.

This chain connects TRBV7-8 to TRBJ2-7, with D tentatively TRBD2 (6 bases). Between the trimmed V and J ends, which lost 1 base and 3 bases, there was a span of 16 bases. The CDR3 is made up of 16 amino acids. The germline V gene has CDR1 SGHVS and CDR2 FQNEAQ. This CDR3 reads CASSLGLGGPHYEQYF. CDR3 in DNA: TGTGCCAGCAGCTTAGGGCTTGGAGGGCCCCACTACGAGCAGTACTTC.

This clone occurred a few times. This chain links TRBV7-6 with TRBJ2-1; D gene unclear. Looked up from germline, CDR1 is SGHVS and CDR2 is FNYEAQ. Trimming removed 1 base from V and 0 bases from J, with 7 bases in between. The CDR3 sequence is 15 residues long. This CDR3 reads CASSLDWSSYNEQFF. For the CDR3, the DNA is TGTGCCAGCAGCTTAGACTGGAGCTCCTACAATGAGCAGTTCTTC.

The chain carries TRBV5-1 and TRBJ2-5, with a tentative D call TRBD1 (5 bases). Germline lookup yields CDR1 SGHRS and CDR2 YFSETQ. Trimming pared 4 bases from V and 7 bases from J, leaving 11 bases between. CDR3 length: 12 residues. The CDR3 DNA sequence: TGCGCCAGCAGCGACGACAGCGCGACCCAGTACTTC. Its translation is CASSDDSATQYF. The variable domain in full, with the rest retrieved from reference TRBV5-1 and TRBJ2-5, is KAGVTQTPRYLIKTRGQQVTLSCSPISGHRSVSWYQQTPGQGLQFLFEYFSETQRNKGNFPGRFSGRQFSNSRSEMNVSTLELGDSALYLCASSDDSATQYFGPGTRLLVL.

This clone has a single count. The chain uses TRBV19 and TRBJ2-3, with 10 bases fitting TRBD1. The V segment lost 5 bases and the J segment 2 bases; nucleotides outside the gene matches: 10. This CDR3 comprises 17 residues. Per the germline V gene, CDR1 is LNHDA and CDR2 is SQIVND (reference sequence). CDR3 DNA: TGTGCCAGTAGTTTACTGCCGGGACAGGGGAACACAGATACGCAGTATTTT. It encodes CASSLLPGQGNTDTQYF.

The rearrangement joins TRBV10-3 to TRBJ1-5; a possible D gene is TRBD1 (6 bases). V lost 4 bases, J lost 0 bases, and 16 bases lay in between. The CDR3 extends over 17 amino acids. Per germline, CDR1 ENHRY and CDR2 SYGVKD. The DNA for the CDR3 is TGTGCCATCAGTGTCGGGGGGGAACAGGGTAGCAATCAGCCCCAGCATTTT. Its protein is CAISVGGEQGSNQPQHF.

This chain connects TRBV6-6 to TRBJ2-3; 9 nucleotides match TRBD2. The CDR3 sequence is 15 residues long. V lost 4 bases and J lost 6; bases outside the gene matches: 8. CDR1 is MNHNY, CDR2 SVGAGI, per germline (reference sequence). The CDR3 spells CASSFAGGDSDTQYF. The CDR3, as DNA: TGTGCCAGCAGTTTCGCGGGGGGGGATTCGGATACGCAGTATTTT.

The rearrangement links TRBV11-2 to TRBJ2-7; 9 nucleotides match TRBD2. Germline V gene sequence: CDR1 SGHAT, CDR2 FQNNGV. Germline trimming cut 6 bases from V and 7 bases from J; bases unmatched to any gene: 7. The CDR3 has 13 residues. The CDR3 reads CASSPSGVGEQYF. In DNA, the CDR3 is TGTGCCAGCAGTCCTAGCGGGGTTGGAGAGCAGTACTTC.

The chain is built from TRBV20-1 and TRBJ1-2; D is unresolved. Germline V lookup: CDR1 DFQATT, CDR2 SNEGSKA (reference sequence). The CDR3 is made up of 10 amino acids. The V and J ends lost 6 bases and 4 bases respectively, with 6 bases between them. CDR3 region: CSAPFYGYTF. CDR3 nucleotides: TGCAGTGCCCCCTTCTATGGCTACACCTTC.

The CDR3 is CAWSPAKKLFF. The CDR3 DNA reads TGTGCCTGGAGTCCCGCTAAAAAACTGTTTTTT. V usage is TRBV30 and J usage is TRBJ1-4, with unresolved D. Germline CDR1 GTSNPN, CDR2 SVGIG (reference sequence). This CDR3 spans 11 amino acids. V shed 2 bases and J shed 9 bases, with 7 bases lying between them.